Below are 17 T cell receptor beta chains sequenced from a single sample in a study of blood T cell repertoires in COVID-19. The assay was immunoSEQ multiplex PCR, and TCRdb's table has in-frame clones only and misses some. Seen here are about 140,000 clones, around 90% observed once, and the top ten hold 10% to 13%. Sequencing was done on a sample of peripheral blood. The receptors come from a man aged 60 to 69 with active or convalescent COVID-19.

The chain's CDR3 is CASSRQGNTEAFF. In nucleotides, the CDR3 is TGTGCCAGTAGTAGACAGGGGAACACTGAAGCTTTCTTT. This chain joins TRBV19 and TRBJ1-1, with 7 bases identical to TRBD1. Losses at the gene ends were 4 bases for V and 1 base for J; bases not matched to a gene: 0. Germline V gene lookup returns CDR1 LNHDA and CDR2 SQIVND (reference sequence). The CDR3 is 13 residues long.

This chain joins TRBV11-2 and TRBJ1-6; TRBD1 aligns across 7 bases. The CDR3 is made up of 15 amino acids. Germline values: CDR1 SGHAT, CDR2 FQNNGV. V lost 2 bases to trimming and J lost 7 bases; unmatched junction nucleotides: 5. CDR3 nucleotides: TGTGCCAGCAGCTTAAACAGGGGCCCAAATTCACCCCTCCACTTT. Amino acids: CASSLNRGPNSPLHF.

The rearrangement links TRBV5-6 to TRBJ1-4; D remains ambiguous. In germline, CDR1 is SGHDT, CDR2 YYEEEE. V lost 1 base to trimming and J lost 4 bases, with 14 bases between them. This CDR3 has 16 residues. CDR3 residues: CASSLTLVRSNEKLFF. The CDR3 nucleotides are TGTGCCAGCAGCTTGACCTTGGTACGGAGTAATGAAAAACTGTTTTTT.

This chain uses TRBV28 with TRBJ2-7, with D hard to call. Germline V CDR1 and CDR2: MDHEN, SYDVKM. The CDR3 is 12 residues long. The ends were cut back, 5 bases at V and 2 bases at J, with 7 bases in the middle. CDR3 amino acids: CASSPNTYEQYF. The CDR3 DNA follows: TGTGCCAGCAGTCCGAACACCTACGAGCAGTACTTC.

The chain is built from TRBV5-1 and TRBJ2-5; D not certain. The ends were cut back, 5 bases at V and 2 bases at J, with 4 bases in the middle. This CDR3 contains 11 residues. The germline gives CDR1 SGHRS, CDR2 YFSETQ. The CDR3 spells CASRYQETQYF. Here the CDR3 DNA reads TGCGCCAGCAGGTATCAAGAGACCCAGTACTTC.

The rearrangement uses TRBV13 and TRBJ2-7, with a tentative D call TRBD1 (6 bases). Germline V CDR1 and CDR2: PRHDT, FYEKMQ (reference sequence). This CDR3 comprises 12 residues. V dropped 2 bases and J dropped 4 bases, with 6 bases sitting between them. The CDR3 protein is CASSLRGYEQYF. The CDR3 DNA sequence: TGTGCCAGCAGCTTAAGGGGGTACGAGCAGTACTTC.

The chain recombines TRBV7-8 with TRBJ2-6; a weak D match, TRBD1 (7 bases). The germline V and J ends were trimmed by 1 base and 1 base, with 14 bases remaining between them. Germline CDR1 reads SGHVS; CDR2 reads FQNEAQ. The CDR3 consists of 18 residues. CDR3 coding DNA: TGTGCCAGCAGCTTAGGTGGAGGGGGCTATTCTGGGGCCAACGTCCTGACTTTC. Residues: CASSLGGGGYSGANVLTF. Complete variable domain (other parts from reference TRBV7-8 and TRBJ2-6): GAGVSQSPRYKVAKRGQDVALRCDPISGHVSLFWYQQALGQGPEFLTYFQNEAQLDKSGLPSDRFFAERPEGSVSTLKIQRTQQEDSAVYLCASSLGGGGYSGANVLTFGAGSRLTVL.

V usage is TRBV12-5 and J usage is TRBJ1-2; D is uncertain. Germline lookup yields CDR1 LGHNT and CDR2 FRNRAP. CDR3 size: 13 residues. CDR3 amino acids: CASAYDKSYGYTF. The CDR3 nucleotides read TGTGCAAGCGCCTACGATAAGTCCTATGGCTACACCTTC.

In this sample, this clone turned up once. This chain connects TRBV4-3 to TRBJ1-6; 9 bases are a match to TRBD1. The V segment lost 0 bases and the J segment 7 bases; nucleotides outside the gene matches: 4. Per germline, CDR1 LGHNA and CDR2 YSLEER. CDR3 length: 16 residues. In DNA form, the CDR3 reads TGCGCCAGCAGCCAAGATACAGGACAGGGGAATTCACCCCTCCACTTT. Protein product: CASSQDTGQGNSPLHF.

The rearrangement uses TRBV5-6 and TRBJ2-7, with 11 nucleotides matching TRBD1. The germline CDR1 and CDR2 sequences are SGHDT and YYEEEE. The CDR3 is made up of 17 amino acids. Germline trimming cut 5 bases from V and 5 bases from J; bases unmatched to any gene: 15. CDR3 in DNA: TGTGCCAGCAGAGCTCACCTAAGGACAGGGGGCTTTAACGAGCAGTACTTC. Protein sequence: CASRAHLRTGGFNEQYF.

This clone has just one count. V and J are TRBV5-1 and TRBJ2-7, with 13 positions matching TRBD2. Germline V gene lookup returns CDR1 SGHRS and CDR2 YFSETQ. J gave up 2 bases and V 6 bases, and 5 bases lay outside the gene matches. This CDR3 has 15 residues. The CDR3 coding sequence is TGCGCCAGCACCCCACTAGCGGGAGGGCCCTACGAGCAGTACTTC. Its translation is CASTPLAGGPYEQYF.

The CDR3 reads CATGTDYGYTF. In nucleotides, the CDR3 is TGTGCCACCGGGACAGACTATGGCTACACCTTC. V gene TRBV10-3 combines with J gene TRBJ1-2; TRBD1 agrees at 7 bases. The trim removed 10 bases at V and 3 bases at J, leaving 2 bases unmatched. CDR1 is ENHRY and CDR2 is SYGVKD in the germline V gene. The CDR3 is 11 amino acids.

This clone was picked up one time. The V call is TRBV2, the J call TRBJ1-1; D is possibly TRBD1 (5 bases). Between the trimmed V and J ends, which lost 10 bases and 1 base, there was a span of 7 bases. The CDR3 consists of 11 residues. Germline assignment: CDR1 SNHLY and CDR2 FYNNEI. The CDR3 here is CAIQENTEAFF. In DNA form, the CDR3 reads TGTGCCATACAGGAGAACACTGAAGCTTTCTTT.

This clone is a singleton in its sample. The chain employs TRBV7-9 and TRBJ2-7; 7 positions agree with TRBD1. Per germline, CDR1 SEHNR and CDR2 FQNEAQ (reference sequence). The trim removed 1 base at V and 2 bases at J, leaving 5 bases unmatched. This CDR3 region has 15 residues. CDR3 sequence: CASSLVGGTTYEQYF. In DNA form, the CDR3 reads TGTGCCAGCAGCTTAGTAGGGGGCACTACCTACGAGCAGTACTTC.

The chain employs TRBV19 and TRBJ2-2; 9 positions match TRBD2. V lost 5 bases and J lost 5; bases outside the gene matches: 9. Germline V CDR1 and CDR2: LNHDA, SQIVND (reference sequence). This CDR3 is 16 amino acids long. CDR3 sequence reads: CASSHPASGKTGELFF. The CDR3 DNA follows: TGTGCCAGTAGTCACCCGGCTAGCGGGAAAACCGGGGAGCTGTTTTTT.

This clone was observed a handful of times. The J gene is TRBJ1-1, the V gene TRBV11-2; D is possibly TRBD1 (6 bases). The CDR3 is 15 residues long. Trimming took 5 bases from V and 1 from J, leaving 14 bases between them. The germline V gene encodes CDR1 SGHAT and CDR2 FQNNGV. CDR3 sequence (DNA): TGTGCCAGCAGCGTCCGCGGACAGTCGAACACTGAAGCTTTCTTT. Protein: CASSVRGQSNTEAFF.

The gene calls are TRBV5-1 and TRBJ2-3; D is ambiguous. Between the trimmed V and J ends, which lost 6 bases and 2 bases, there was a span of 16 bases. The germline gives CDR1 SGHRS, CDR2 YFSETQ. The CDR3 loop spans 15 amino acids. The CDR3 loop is CASNLQAAYTDTQYF. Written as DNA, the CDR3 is TGCGCCAGCAACCTCCAGGCCGCGTACACAGATACGCAGTATTTT.